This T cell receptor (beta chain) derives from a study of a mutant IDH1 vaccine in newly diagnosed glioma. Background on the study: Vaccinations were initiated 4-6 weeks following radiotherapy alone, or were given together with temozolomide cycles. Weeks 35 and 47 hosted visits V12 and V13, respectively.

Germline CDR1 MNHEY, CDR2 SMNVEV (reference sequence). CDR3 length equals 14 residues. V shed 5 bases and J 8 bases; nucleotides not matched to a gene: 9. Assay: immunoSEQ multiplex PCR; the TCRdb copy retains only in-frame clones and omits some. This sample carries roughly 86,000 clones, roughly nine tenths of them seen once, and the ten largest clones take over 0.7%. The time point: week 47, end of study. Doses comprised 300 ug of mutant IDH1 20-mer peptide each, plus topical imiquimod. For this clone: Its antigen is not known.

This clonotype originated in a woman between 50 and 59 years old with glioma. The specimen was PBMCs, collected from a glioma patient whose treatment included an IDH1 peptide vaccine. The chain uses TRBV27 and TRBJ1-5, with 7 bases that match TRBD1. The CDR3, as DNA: TGTGCCAGCAGTGTAGGGGGCGAGAGAAAGCCCCAGCATTTT. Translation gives CASSVGGERKPQHF.